The 27 T cell receptor beta chains presented below share a single source sample, sequenced in a study of metastatic and nonmetastatic thyroid tumors. TCRdb reprocessed the PCR reads using MiXCR. The sample shows about 59,000 clones, around 16% of them seen only once. Ahead of thyroid surgery, no patient had received treatment of any kind. Sequencing was done on a sample of blood. Receptor source: a male donor with papillary thyroid cancer or a benign thyroid nodule (not recorded which). Some clones in this sample may be carry-over from other donors' samples.

This clone came up many times. This chain joins TRBV12-3 or TRBV12-4 and TRBJ1-2; 7 bases match TRBD1. With 4 bases clipped from V and 4 bases from J, the junction kept 6 bases outside the gene matches. The CDR3 loop spans 14 amino acids. The CDR3 DNA reads as TGTGCCAGCAGTTCGACAGGGTCGGGCTATGGCTACACCTTC. It is translated as CASSSTGSGYGYTF.

Concerning this clone itself: A much larger clone is a single base away; this may be a read error. Different DNA sequences within this sample yield the same CDR3. This chain links TRBV7-9 with TRBJ2-3, with 7 bases that match TRBD2. Germline V gene sequence: CDR1 SEHNR, CDR2 FQNEAQ (reference sequence). The CDR3 extends over 14 amino acids. CDR3 amino acids: CASSLGLAVDTQYF. DNA of the CDR3: TGTGCCAGCAGCTTAGGACTAGCTGTAGATACACAGTATTTT.

As to this clone: A much bigger clone sits one base away, suggesting this may be a read error. V and J are TRBV29-1 and TRBJ2-5, with D unclear. V lost 1 base and J lost 9, with 9 bases in between. CDR1 and CDR2 from the germline V gene are SQVTM and ANQGSEA. The CDR3 consists of 11 residues. CDR3 nucleotide sequence: TGCAGCGTTGAAGCTCTTATTGCCCAGTACTTC. Translated, it gives CSVEALIAQYF.

Ten or more counts support this clone. The chain has TRBV7-9 and TRBJ1-2; 9 nucleotides line up with TRBD1. The CDR3 runs 15 residues. V shed 1 base, J shed 6 bases, and the junction held 6 bases outside the gene matches. Germline CDR1 is SEHNR and CDR2 is FQNEAQ (reference sequence). CDR3 sequence reads: CASSLDLGQGDGYTF. Written as DNA, the CDR3 is TGTGCCAGCAGCTTAGATTTGGGACAGGGAGATGGCTACACCTTC.

V and J are TRBV18 and TRBJ2-7, with D unclear. Germline V CDR1 and CDR2: KGHSH, LQKENI. V lost 3 bases and J lost 2, with 8 bases in between. The CDR3 runs 13 residues. This CDR3 is CASSPPGAYEQYF. As DNA, the CDR3 is TGTGCCAGCTCACCCCCAGGAGCCTACGAGCAGTACTTC.

This clone was seen many times. The V call is TRBV9, the J call TRBJ1-2, with D possibly matching TRBD1 (5 bases). Looked up from germline, CDR1 is SGDLS and CDR2 is YYNGEE. V lost 6 bases, J lost 1 base, and 13 bases lay in between. The CDR3 sequence is 14 residues long. CDR3 nucleotides: TGTGCCAGCACAAGGGGCAAGAGTAACTATGGCTACACCTTC. Encoded protein: CASTRGKSNYGYTF.

Notes on this clone: Compared with germline, one end of the junction differs, possibly owing to a read error. The chain recombines TRBV20-1 with TRBJ1-6; D perhaps matches TRBD1 (5 bases). The CDR3 spans 16 residues. Germline V gives CDR1 DFQATT, CDR2 SNEGSKA (reference sequence). DNA of the CDR3: TGCAGTGTTAGAACGGCATCATCGGGGGTGGAATCACCCCTCCACTTT. Translated: CSVRTASSGVESPLHF.

As to this clone: A much larger clone lies a single base off, so this may be a read error. The sample has other DNA sequences that encode this CDR3 too. This chain links TRBV7-3 with TRBJ2-5; D possibly matches TRBD1 or TRBD2 (5 bases each). This CDR3 contains 14 residues. V shed 5 bases and J shed 3 bases, with 13 bases lying between them. Germline V gene sequence: CDR1 SGHTA, CDR2 FQGTGA. The CDR3 coding sequence is TGTGCCAGCAGCCCGACCGGGGCAGAAGAGACCCAGTACTTC. Residues: CASSPTGAEETQYF.

The sample holds a few counts of this clone. It may be a read error: a sequence one base away is much more abundant. The CDR3 sequence is CASSESTLSSQYF. CDR3 bases: TGCGCCAGCAGTGAGTCGACACTATCCTCGCAGTATTTT. This rearrangement joins TRBV10-1 to TRBJ2-3; unclear D gene. V lost 0 bases and J lost 10, with 11 bases in between. The CDR3 totals 13 residues. Germline lookup yields CDR1 WNHNN and CDR2 SYGVQD (reference sequence).

This clone came up many times. This chain links TRBV28 with TRBJ2-5; 7 bases are shared with TRBD1. V lost 2 bases, J lost 6 bases, and 6 bases stayed unmatched. This CDR3 region has 14 residues. CDR1 is MDHEN, CDR2 SYDVKM, per germline. CDR3: CASSLGTVKQTQYF. The DNA for the CDR3 is TGTGCCAGCAGTTTAGGGACAGTCAAACAGACCCAGTACTTC.

This clone has at least ten counts. The chain carries TRBV12-3 or TRBV12-4 and TRBJ2-3; possibly TRBD2 for D (7 bases). CDR3 length equals 15 residues. Trimming left V 4 bases short and J 3 bases short, with 14 bases between. CDR3 amino acids: CASSSGGGHTDTQYF. CDR3 nucleotides: TGTGCCAGCAGTTCGGGCGGGGGACATACAGATACGCAGTATTTT.

This clone was recorded many times. This sequence joins TRBV5-4 and TRBJ2-3; 8 bases match TRBD2. Germline assignment: CDR1 SGHNT and CDR2 YYREEE (reference sequence). V shed 5 bases and J 14 bases; nucleotides not matched to a gene: 7. The CDR3 is made up of 11 amino acids. CDR3: CASSTGTRTYF. The CDR3 region has the DNA TGTGCCAGCAGTACCGGGACTAGGACGTATTTT. Full variable domain (remainder filled in from reference TRBV5-4 and TRBJ2-3): ETGVTQSPTHLIKTRGQQVTLRCSSQSGHNTVSWYQQALGQGPQFIFQYYREEENGRGNFPPRFSGLQFPNYSSELNVNALELDDSALYLCASSTGTRTYFGPGTRLTVL.

This clone occurred a few times. This may be a read error, as it is one base from a much larger clone. The V call is TRBV14, the J call TRBJ2-7; D remains ambiguous. The V gene lost 2 bases and the J gene lost 7 bases, with 6 bases spanning the gap. This CDR3 comprises 11 residues. Germline V gene data show CDR1 as SGHDN and CDR2 as FVKESK. CDR3 sequence: CASSQYREQYF. In DNA, the CDR3 is TGTGCCAGCAGCCAATATCGAGAGCAGTACTTC. The variable domain in full, with the rest retrieved from reference TRBV14 and TRBJ2-7, is EAGVTQFPSHSVIEKGQTVTLRCDPISGHDNLYWYRRVMGKEIKFLLHFVKESKQDESGMPNNRFLAERTGGTYSTLKVQPAELEDSGVYFCASSQYREQYFGPGTRLTVT.

This clone showed up many times. This chain links TRBV6-1 with TRBJ1-3; D is unclear. The CDR3 contains 14 residues. V was clipped by 1 base and J by 0 bases, with 4 bases between them. Germline V gives CDR1 MNHNS, CDR2 SASEGT. The CDR3 loop is CASSEGSSGNTIYF. CDR3 nucleotide sequence: TGTGCCAGCAGTGAAGGGAGCTCTGGAAACACCATATATTTT.

This clone was seen repeatedly, ten times or more. In nucleotides, the CDR3 is TGTGCCTGGAGTGTATATCTCCCAACGGGGGGCTACACCTTC. Encoded protein: CAWSVYLPTGGYTF. The chain is built from TRBV30 and TRBJ1-2; the D is unclear. CDR1 is GTSNPN, CDR2 SVGIG, per germline (reference sequence). V lost 0 bases, J lost 8 bases, and 16 bases lay in between. The CDR3 contains 14 residues.

At least ten counts were recorded for this clone. The V call is TRBV6-5, the J call TRBJ1-6, with 7 bases fitting TRBD1. CDR3 length: 18 residues. Germline loops: CDR1 MNHEY, CDR2 SVGAGI. Losses at the gene ends were 4 bases for V and 0 bases for J; bases not matched to a gene: 9. CDR3 sequence reads: CASSFEGQPDSYNSPLHF. CDR3 in DNA: TGTGCCAGCAGTTTCGAGGGACAGCCTGACTCCTATAATTCACCCCTCCACTTT.

The chain couples TRBV5-1 to TRBJ1-2; no clear D. The CDR3 covers 13 residues. Trimming took 4 bases from V and 4 from J, leaving 11 bases between them. Per the germline V gene, CDR1 is SGHRS and CDR2 is YFSETQ. CDR3 protein: CASSPQTVYGYTF. CDR3 bases: TGCGCCAGCAGCCCCCAGACGGTCTATGGCTACACCTTC.

This clone was seen at least ten times. The chain couples TRBV4-3 to TRBJ1-2; maybe TRBD1 (6 bases). In germline, CDR1 is LGHNA, CDR2 YSLEER. The V end lost 4 bases, the J end lost 7 bases, and 13 bases lay between the germline ends. The CDR3 spans 13 residues. Here the CDR3 DNA reads TGCGCCAGCAGCCCGGACAGACTTGGTGGCTACACCTTC. Translated: CASSPDRLGGYTF.

This clone was recorded many times. This chain links TRBV5-1 with TRBJ2-4; D uncertain. The V gene's germline CDR1 is SGHRS and CDR2 YFSETQ. The length of the CDR3 is 15 residues. The V and J ends lost 4 bases and 0 bases respectively, with 11 bases between them. CDR3 sequence: CASSRLSEAKNIQYF. As DNA, the CDR3 is TGCGCCAGCAGCCGCCTCTCTGAAGCCAAAAACATTCAGTACTTC.

Remarks on this clone: Given a much more abundant clone one base away, this may be a read error. The V call is TRBV29-1, the J call TRBJ2-3; no clear D. The V end lost 3 bases, the J end lost 4 bases, and 14 bases lay between the germline ends. The length of the CDR3 is 14 residues. From germline, CDR1 is SQVTM and CDR2 ANQGSEA. The CDR3 DNA follows: TGCAGCGTTGACCCTCGGTGGGATGCAGATACGCAGTATTTT. Residues: CSVDPRWDADTQYF.

On this clone: This may be a read error: a much more frequent sequence differs by one nucleotide. CDR3 sequence reads: CASTVDGPYCYTF. In DNA form, the CDR3 reads TGTGCCAGCACGGTGGACGGACCCTATTGCTACACCTTC. This chain joins TRBV7-9 and TRBJ1-2; D unclear. Germline CDR1 SEHNR, CDR2 FQNEAQ (reference sequence). The CDR3 length is 13 residues.

At least ten counts were recorded for this clone. The chain recombines TRBV2 with TRBJ2-1; D unresolved. The CDR3 extends over 15 amino acids. Germline CDR1 SNHLY, CDR2 FYNNEI. Trimming removed 5 bases from V and 5 bases from J, with 16 bases in between. The CDR3 coding sequence is TGTGCCAGCAGTTGGACCACCCGACCCCACAATGAGCAGTTCTTC. Translation gives CASSWTTRPHNEQFF.

Notes on this clone: An end of the junction differs from the germline gene, which may be a read error. The V and J genes are TRBV7-7 and TRBJ2-2, with D tentatively TRBD2 (5 bases). This CDR3 has 15 residues. The germline V gene encodes CDR1 SSHAT and CDR2 FNYEAQ (reference sequence). CDR3 region: CASSFEGPWTGELFF. CDR3 bases: TGTGCTAGCAGCTTTGAGGGCCCCTGGACCGGGGAGCTGTTTTTT.

This clone appeared many times. The sample contains more than one DNA sequence encoding this CDR3. The chain recombines TRBV11-1 with TRBJ2-1; the D gene is possibly TRBD2 (6 bases). This CDR3 comprises 18 residues. The V end lost 5 bases, the J end lost 2 bases, and 22 bases lay between the germline ends. Germline CDR1 reads SGHAT; CDR2 reads FQDESV (reference sequence). DNA for the CDR3: TGTGCCAGCAGCGGCGAGGGGTGGCTAGCGTATACCTACAATGAGCAGTTCTTC. It specifies CASSGEGWLAYTYNEQFF. The variable domain in full, with the rest retrieved from reference TRBV11-1 and TRBJ2-1, is EAEVAQSPRYKITEKSQAVAFWCDPISGHATLYWYRQILGQGPELLVQFQDESVVDDSQLPKDRFSAERLKGVDSTLKIQPAELGDSAMYLCASSGEGWLAYTYNEQFFGPGTRLTVL.

This clone was observed many times. The chain is built from TRBV5-1 and TRBJ2-7, with 7 bases identical to TRBD1. V dropped 4 bases and J dropped 2; count of bases not matched to a gene: 21. Germline V gives CDR1 SGHRS, CDR2 YFSETQ. This CDR3 region has 19 residues. The CDR3 protein is CASSQATGRIFQVTYEQYV. The CDR3 coding sequence is TGCGCCAGCAGCCAGGCGACAGGGCGAATTTTCCAGGTAACCTACGAGCAGTACGTC.

The table lists this clone with a few counts. The sample has other DNA sequences that encode this CDR3 too. The V call is TRBV5-1, the J call TRBJ1-2; D may be TRBD1 (5 bases). The V end lost 4 bases, the J end lost 7 bases, and 8 bases lay between the germline ends. The CDR3 loop spans 11 amino acids. Germline V gene lookup returns CDR1 SGHRS and CDR2 YFSETQ. CDR3 amino acids: CASSMGGGYTF. For the CDR3, the DNA is TGCGCCAGCAGCATGGGGGGTGGCTACACCTTC. The full variable domain, in which reference TRBV5-1 and TRBJ1-2 provide the parts outside the CDR3, is KAGVTQTPRYLIKTRGQQVTLSCSPISGHRSVSWYQQTPGQGLQFLFEYFSETQRNKGNFPGRFSGRQFSNSRSEMNVSTLELGDSALYLCASSMGGGYTFGSGTRLTVV.

About this clone: A read error may explain this, as a much larger clone is one base away. The rearrangement uses TRBV6-4 and TRBJ2-3; D is perhaps TRBD2 (6 bases). Germline CDR1 and CDR2: MRHNA and SNTAGT. The CDR3 totals 15 residues. V dropped 2 bases and J dropped 2 bases, with 11 bases sitting between them. The chain's CDR3 is CASSDGGWATDTQYF. The CDR3 DNA sequence: TGTGCCAGCAGTGACGGAGGGTGGGCCACAGATACGCAGTATTTT.